This entry lists 20 T cell receptor beta chains sequenced from one sample in a study of CD8+CD57+ T cells in acquired aplastic anemia. TCR beta VDJ combinations and CDR3 sequences were profiled from genomic DNA. MiXCR, applied by TCRdb to the reads, yields one record per CDR3 protein. Among around 250,000 distinct CDR3 sequences listed, around 60% were seen once. What was sequenced was sorted CD4+, CD8+, or CD8+CD57+ T cells (not recorded which) from PBMCs. All receptors derive from a human donor with severe aplastic anemia or a healthy control (not recorded which).

The chain joins TRBV7-2 to TRBJ2-3; 9 nucleotides match TRBD2. V dropped 8 bases and J dropped 5; count of bases not matched to a gene: 11. This CDR3 is built from 15 residues. Germline V gene sequence: CDR1 SGHTA, CDR2 FQGNSA. This CDR3 is CASSRQAGGLDTQYF. The CDR3 DNA sequence: TGTGCCAGCTCTCGGCAGGCGGGGGGGCTAGATACGCAGTATTTT.

V gene TRBV14 combines with J gene TRBJ1-2; 11 bases match TRBD1. Trimming removed 6 bases from V and 6 bases from J; junction bases left unmatched: 6. The CDR3 has 14 amino acids. In germline, CDR1 is SGHDN, CDR2 FVKESK. The CDR3 DNA reads TGTGCCAGCAGGTCGGGACAGGGGGGAGATGGCTACACCTTC. This gives the protein CASRSGQGGDGYTF.

The chain is built from TRBV29-1 and TRBJ2-7; 10 positions agree with TRBD2. The CDR3 has 17 amino acids. V was clipped by 3 bases and J by 2 bases; unmatched bases: 13. CDR1 and CDR2 from the germline V gene are SQVTM and ANQGSEA. CDR3 loop: CSVEGLSSGSLTYEQYF. The CDR3 DNA is TGCAGCGTTGAGGGGTTGTCTAGCGGGAGCCTGACCTACGAGCAGTACTTC.

The chain is built from TRBV7-2 and TRBJ2-7; D tentatively reads TRBD1 or TRBD2 (5 bases each). The CDR3 consists of 14 residues. V was pared by 8 bases and J by 5 bases, with 19 bases between. Looked up from germline, CDR1 is SGHTA and CDR2 is FQGNSA. The CDR3 coding sequence is TGTGCCAGCTCACCACCGGGGCAGCCTCACGAGCAGTACTTC. As protein: CASSPPGQPHEQYF.

This clonotype was seen at least ten times. This chain connects TRBV7-9 to TRBJ1-4; D gene unclear. Per germline, CDR1 SEHNR and CDR2 FQNEAQ (reference sequence). This CDR3 has 13 residues. V lost 6 bases and J lost 7, with 12 bases in between. CDR3 DNA: TGTGCCAGCAGTCCAGGAGTCGGTGAAAAACTGTTTTTT. It yields the protein CASSPGVGEKLFF.

This clonotype was recorded a few times. J is TRBJ1-6 and V is TRBV3-1; perhaps TRBD1 as D (5 bases). The CDR3 loop spans 15 amino acids. Germline CDR1 LGHDT, CDR2 YNNKEL (reference sequence). Trimming removed 1 base from V and 5 bases from J, with 9 bases in between. DNA for the CDR3: TGTGCCAGCAGCCAAGGGGCAGGGAATAATTCACCCCTCCACTTT. It translates to CASSQGAGNNSPLHF.

V and J are TRBV9 and TRBJ1-1, with 8 bases fitting TRBD1. The J segment lost 3 bases and the V segment lost 6 bases, leaving 7 bases of the junction unmatched. The germline gives CDR1 SGDLS, CDR2 YYNGEE. CDR3 length: 14 residues. CDR3 amino acids: CASTLDREDTEAFF. The DNA of the CDR3 is TGTGCCAGCACCCTGGACAGGGAAGACACTGAAGCTTTCTTT.

The chain couples TRBV9 to TRBJ1-1; TRBD1 might be the D (5 bases). The germline V gene has CDR1 SGDLS and CDR2 YYNGEE. This CDR3 is built from 12 residues. Trimming shortened V by 4 bases and J by 6 bases, and 10 bases separated the two germline ends. The CDR3 coding sequence is TGTGCCAGCAGCACCGGGACGGCTGAAGCTTTCTTT. Protein sequence: CASSTGTAEAFF.

The chain has TRBV10-3 and TRBJ1-3; D ambiguous. The V and J ends lost 2 bases and 0 bases respectively, with 8 bases between them. Germline CDR1 reads ENHRY; CDR2 reads SYGVKD. The CDR3 has 15 amino acids. The CDR3 DNA reads as TGTGCCATCAGTGAGGGCCCGAACTCTGGAAACACCATATATTTT. It yields the protein CAISEGPNSGNTIYF.

This clonotype has just a few counts. The chain couples TRBV27 to TRBJ1-1, with TRBD1 identical over 8 bases. V was pared by 8 bases and J by 3 bases, with 8 bases of the junction left unmatched. Per germline, CDR1 MNHEY and CDR2 SMNVEV (reference sequence). The CDR3 is 14 amino acids. The CDR3 DNA is TGTGCCAGCGGGAAGGACAGGGCGGACACTGAAGCTTTCTTT. Translation gives CASGKDRADTEAFF.

The rearrangement joins TRBV25-1 to TRBJ2-3, with D hard to call. The germline V and J ends were trimmed by 2 bases and 0 bases, with 12 bases remaining between them. There are 16 residues in the CDR3. Germline assignment: CDR1 MGHDK and CDR2 SYGVNS. In DNA form, the CDR3 reads TGTGCCAGCAGTGAAGATCTTTGGGGAAGCACAGATACGCAGTATTTT. Translated, it gives CASSEDLWGSTDTQYF.

The genes are TRBV24-1 and TRBJ1-1; D might be TRBD1 (5 bases). V was trimmed by 5 bases and J by 5 bases, leaving 8 bases between them. This CDR3 comprises 12 residues. Per the germline V gene, CDR1 is KGHDR and CDR2 is SFDVKD. CDR3 amino acids: CATSGQGTEAFF. CDR3 sequence (DNA): TGTGCCACCAGTGGCCAGGGTACTGAAGCTTTCTTT.

This clonotype was detected only a few times. The chain recombines TRBV7-2 with TRBJ2-1; a possible D gene is TRBD2 (5 bases). V lost 4 bases, J lost 0 bases, and 10 bases lay in between. Germline V CDR1 and CDR2: SGHTA, FQGNSA. The CDR3 length is 15 residues. The DNA for the CDR3 is TGTGCCAGCAGCTCAGAGGGCAGCTCCTACAATGAGCAGTTCTTC. This encodes CASSSEGSSYNEQFF.

Worth noting for this clonotype: The junction shows a germline mismatch at one end, possibly a read error. J is TRBJ2-1 and V is TRBV7-3; possibly TRBD2 for D (5 bases). CDR3 length: 16 residues. Germline V gene lookup returns CDR1 SGHTA and CDR2 FQGTGA. CDR3: CASSLKVGRAGNEQLF. The CDR3 coding sequence is TGTGCCAGCAGCTTAAAAGTCGGGCGGGCAGGCAATGAGCAGCTCTTC.

This clonotype was seen many times. The rearrangement joins TRBV20-1 to TRBJ1-1; D remains ambiguous. The CDR3 loop spans 13 amino acids. Trimming left V 6 bases short and J 5 bases short, with 16 bases between. CDR1 DFQATT and CDR2 SNEGSKA come from the germline V gene (reference sequence). The CDR3 DNA sequence: TGCAGTGCGCGATCGGACCCCGAAACTGAAGCTTTCTTT. The encoded protein is CSARSDPETEAFF.

In regard to this clonotype: As the CDR3 is not closed by the conserved phenylalanine or tryptophan, this likely results from a read error. No DNA is shown, since the ends of the CDR3 on it are uncertain; the CDR3 is the one TCRdb lists. This rearrangement joins TRBV7-6 to TRBJ2-7; the table's D call, TRBD1, was not checked against the DNA. The germline gives CDR1 SGHVS, CDR2 FNYEAQ. The CDR3 extends over 13 residues, inclusive of both ends. The chain's CDR3 is CASSLAPPPPHPP.

V is TRBV20-1 and J is TRBJ2-3, with D possibly matching TRBD2 (5 bases). This CDR3 is 12 amino acids long. In germline, CDR1 is DFQATT, CDR2 SNEGSKA (reference sequence). The ends were cut back, 6 bases at V and 5 bases at J, with 12 bases in the middle. The CDR3 coding sequence is TGCAGTGCGCCTCTAGCTGGAGATACGCAGTATTTT. This translates into CSAPLAGDTQYF.

There are many counts of this clonotype. The genes are TRBV12-3 or TRBV12-4 and TRBJ1-3; 7 bases match TRBD1. The ends lost 1 base at V and 3 bases at J; junction bases unmatched: 6. There are 16 residues in the CDR3. This CDR3 reads CASSLGTGVGGNTIYF. CDR3 bases: TGTGCCAGCAGTTTAGGTACAGGGGTTGGTGGAAACACCATATATTTT.

This clonotype showed up many times. V usage is TRBV5-1 and J usage is TRBJ2-1; 14 bases align to TRBD2. The germline V gene encodes CDR1 SGHRS and CDR2 YFSETQ. The CDR3 covers 15 residues. V shed 4 bases and J 7 bases; nucleotides not matched to a gene: 4. Here the CDR3 reads CASSPGLAGGNEQFF. CDR3 DNA sequence: TGCGCCAGCAGCCCAGGACTAGCGGGGGGTAATGAGCAGTTCTTC.

The chain carries TRBV10-2 and TRBJ2-7; 11 bases agree with TRBD1. J was trimmed by 2 bases and V by 5 bases; bases with no gene match: 8. The CDR3 is made up of 16 amino acids. CDR1 is WSHSY, CDR2 SAAADI, per germline. CDR3 DNA sequence: TGCGCCAGCAGTAAGCCCGGGACAGGGGGGCCCTACGAGCAGTACTTC. This translates into CASSKPGTGGPYEQYF.